These 15 T cell receptor beta chains share one sample of origin, sequenced in a study of T cell responses to AZD1222 COVID-19 vaccine (dated by TCRdb to 2020 to 2022). This specimen's time point label, per the study, means: about 28 days (+/-7) after the second vaccine dose. Libraries were constructed by the immunoSEQ multiplex PCR assay. TCRdb provides this immuneACCESS table in a form limited to in-frame rearrangements. Some clones are lacking; in checked studies, under half of them reflect an unresolved V gene, and why the rest are absent is not known. This sample is represented by about 59,000 clones; 89% of them were singletons. The top ten clonotypes cover roughly 6% of the sample. This sample comprised peripheral blood, obtained 28 days after the second AZD1222 dose. The receptors were sampled from an adult who received the AZD1222 COVID-19 vaccine.

The chain links TRBV5-1 to TRBJ1-3; a possible D gene is TRBD1 (5 bases). Trimming took off 0 bases at V and 1 base at J, with 17 bases between the two ends. In germline, CDR1 is SGHRS, CDR2 YFSETQ. The CDR3 spans 18 residues. The DNA for the CDR3 is TGCGCCAGCAGCTTGGACCCGGGACGGTCAACTTCTGGAAACACCATATATTTT. This encodes CASSLDPGRSTSGNTIYF.

The rearrangement links TRBV5-1 to TRBJ2-3; D not resolved. Germline values: CDR1 SGHRS, CDR2 YFSETQ. V was shortened by 0 bases and J by 5 bases, with 4 bases between the two germline ends. This CDR3 is 12 amino acids long. The CDR3 coding sequence is TGCGCCAGCAGCTTGGGAAGAGATACGCAGTATTTT. It yields the protein CASSLGRDTQYF. The whole variable domain, filled in from reference TRBV5-1 and TRBJ2-3, reads KAGVTQTPRYLIKTRGQQVTLSCSPISGHRSVSWYQQTPGQGLQFLFEYFSETQRNKGNFPGRFSGRQFSNSRSEMNVSTLELGDSALYLCASSLGRDTQYFGPGTRLTVL.

V and J are TRBV10-3 and TRBJ1-5, with D possibly being TRBD1 (6 bases). This CDR3 spans 13 amino acids. Germline CDR1 ENHRY, CDR2 SYGVKD. V dropped 11 bases and J dropped 6 bases, with 17 bases sitting between them. The CDR3 DNA follows: TGTGCCGCAGGGGCAGGGGTTTTTCAGCCCCAGCATTTT. This translates into CAAGAGVFQPQHF.

This rearrangement joins TRBV6-2 or TRBV6-3 to TRBJ2-1; 10 nucleotides line up with TRBD2. Trimming at V came to 6 bases and at J to 3 bases, leaving 5 bases not matched to a gene. The CDR3 sequence is 15 residues long. Germline V CDR1 and CDR2: MNHEY, SVGEGT. The CDR3 DNA reads TGTGCCAGCAGCTTTGGACTAGCGGACTACAATGAGCAGTTCTTC. Translated: CASSFGLADYNEQFF.

The V and J genes are TRBV7-2 and TRBJ2-7; a weak D match, TRBD1 (6 bases). The CDR3 sequence is 14 residues long. Per the germline V gene, CDR1 is SGHTA and CDR2 is FQGNSA. V was pared by 6 bases and J by 5 bases, with 17 bases between. The CDR3 here is CASSPGTPSNEQYF. As DNA, the CDR3 is TGTGCCAGCAGTCCCGGGACACCAAGCAACGAGCAGTACTTC.

J is TRBJ2-7 and V is TRBV18, with 8 bases that match TRBD1. The V gene's germline CDR1 is KGHSH and CDR2 LQKENI. CDR3 length: 14 residues. V trimming: 6 bases; J trimming: 3 bases; junction bases outside the gene matches: 7. The CDR3 loop reads CASSPTGVYYEQYF. In nucleotides, the CDR3 is TGTGCCAGCTCTCCGACAGGGGTCTACTACGAGCAGTACTTC.

The rearrangement links TRBV20-1 to TRBJ1-1, with D uncertain. Trimming shortened V by 3 bases and J by 1 base, and 6 bases separated the two germline ends. This CDR3 comprises 12 residues. Germline CDR1 DFQATT, CDR2 SNEGSKA (reference sequence). The chain's CDR3 is CSASLTNTEAFF. CDR3 DNA: TGCAGTGCTAGTTTAACGAACACTGAAGCTTTCTTT.

V usage is TRBV7-2 and J usage is TRBJ2-1, with 12 bases that match TRBD2. The germline CDR1 and CDR2 sequences are SGHTA and FQGNSA. Trimming removed 0 bases from V and 4 bases from J; junction bases left unmatched: 1. The CDR3 extends over 16 amino acids. The CDR3 nucleotides are TGTGCCAGCAGCTTAGCCGGACTAGCGGGGTACAATGAGCAGTTCTTC. Protein product: CASSLAGLAGYNEQFF.

The V call is TRBV28, the J call TRBJ1-5; D remains ambiguous. The V and J ends lost 6 bases and 7 bases respectively, with 10 bases between them. Germline values: CDR1 MDHEN, CDR2 SYDVKM. CDR3 length equals 12 residues. The CDR3 reads CASRPAGQPQHF. The CDR3 DNA follows: TGTGCCAGCAGACCAGCCGGGCAGCCCCAGCATTTT. The full variable domain, its missing parts supplied by reference TRBV28 and TRBJ1-5, is DVKVTQSSRYLVKRTGEKVFLECVQDMDHENMFWYRQDPGLGLRLIYFSYDVKMKEKGDIPEGYSVSREKKERFSLILESASTNQTSMYLCASRPAGQPQHFGDGTRLSIL.

This sequence joins TRBV5-4 and TRBJ2-3; 10 positions agree with TRBD2. Germline CDR1 and CDR2: SGHNT and YYREEE (reference sequence). Germline trimming cut 5 bases from V and 1 base from J; bases unmatched to any gene: 4. This CDR3 is built from 15 residues. The CDR3 sequence is CASRVAGGRTDTQYF. The DNA of the CDR3 is TGTGCCAGCAGGGTAGCGGGGGGCCGCACAGATACGCAGTATTTT.

This chain joins TRBV3-1 (or the pseudogene TRBV3-2) and TRBJ1-3, with D hard to call. V lost 1 base and J 3 bases, leaving 7 bases between the germline ends. Germline values: CDR1 LGHDT, CDR2 YNNKEL (reference sequence). CDR3 length equals 14 residues. The CDR3 loop is CASSQAVSGNTIYF. CDR3 DNA: TGTGCCAGCAGCCAAGCCGTCAGTGGAAACACCATATATTTT.

The chain carries TRBV2 and TRBJ2-1, with D maybe TRBD2 (5 bases). V dropped 8 bases and J dropped 8 bases, with 16 bases sitting between them. Germline assignment: CDR1 SNHLY and CDR2 FYNNEI. CDR3 length equals 13 residues. The CDR3 protein is CASSLRTLYEQFF. The CDR3 DNA reads as TGTGCCAGCTCCCTAAGGACTCTCTATGAGCAGTTCTTC.

The CDR3 region has the DNA TGTGCCAGCAGCTTACTACAGGGAAACACCGGGGAGCTGTTTTTT. Its protein is CASSLLQGNTGELFF. The chain has TRBV5-5 and TRBJ2-2; D possibly corresponds to TRBD1 (6 bases). The length of the CDR3 is 15 residues. The V gene lost 2 bases and the J gene lost 2 bases, with 10 bases spanning the gap. CDR1 is SGHKS, CDR2 YYEKEE, per germline (reference sequence).

The chain recombines TRBV3-1 (or the pseudogene TRBV3-2) with TRBJ2-1, with D unclear. The V gene lost 0 bases and the J gene lost 7 bases, with 13 bases spanning the gap. Germline CDR1 LGHDT, CDR2 YNNKEL (reference sequence). This CDR3 region has 15 residues. CDR3 sequence: CASSQDQVKGNEQFF. The CDR3, as DNA: TGTGCCAGCAGCCAAGATCAGGTGAAAGGGAATGAGCAGTTCTTC.

The chain couples TRBV7-9 to TRBJ2-7, with TRBD1 identical over 9 bases. The CDR3 is made up of 16 amino acids. Unmatched junction bases numbered 5, after V lost 0 bases and J lost 2 bases. Germline CDR1 is SEHNR and CDR2 is FQNEAQ (reference sequence). The CDR3, as DNA: TGTGCCAGCAGCTTAGCCCCGGGACAGGGACCCTACGAGCAGTACTTC. Protein product: CASSLAPGQGPYEQYF. Based on the CDR3 plus reference TRBV7-9 and TRBJ2-7, the full variable domain is DTGVSQNPRHKITKRGQNVTFRCDPISEHNRLYWYRQTLGQGPEFLTYFQNEAQLEKSRLLSDRFSAERPKGSFSTLEIQRTEQGDSAMYLCASSLAPGQGPYEQYFGPGTRLTVT.